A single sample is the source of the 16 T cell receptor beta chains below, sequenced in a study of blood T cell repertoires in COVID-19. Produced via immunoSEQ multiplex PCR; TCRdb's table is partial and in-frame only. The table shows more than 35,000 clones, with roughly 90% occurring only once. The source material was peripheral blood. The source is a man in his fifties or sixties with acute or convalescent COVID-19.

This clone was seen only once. The CDR3 DNA is TGTGCCAGCAGTGCGAAACCCCAAGAGCAGTTCTTC. It yields the protein CASSAKPQEQFF. The rearrangement links TRBV7-2 to TRBJ2-1; no reliable D call. Trimming shortened V by 6 bases and J by 10 bases, and 13 bases separated the two germline ends. The CDR3 is 12 amino acids. The germline CDR1 and CDR2 sequences are SGHTA and FQGNSA.

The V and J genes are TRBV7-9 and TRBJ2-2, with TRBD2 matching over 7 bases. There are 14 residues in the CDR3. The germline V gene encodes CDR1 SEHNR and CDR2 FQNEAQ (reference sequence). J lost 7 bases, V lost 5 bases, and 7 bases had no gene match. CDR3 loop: CASSLGLVVGELFF. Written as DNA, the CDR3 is TGTGCCAGCAGCCTAGGACTAGTTGTCGGGGAGCTGTTTTTT. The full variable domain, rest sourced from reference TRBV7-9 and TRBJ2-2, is DTGVSQNPRHKITKRGQNVTFRCDPISEHNRLYWYRQTLGQGPEFLTYFQNEAQLEKSRLLSDRFSAERPKGSFSTLEIQRTEQGDSAMYLCASSLGLVVGELFFGEGSRLTVL.

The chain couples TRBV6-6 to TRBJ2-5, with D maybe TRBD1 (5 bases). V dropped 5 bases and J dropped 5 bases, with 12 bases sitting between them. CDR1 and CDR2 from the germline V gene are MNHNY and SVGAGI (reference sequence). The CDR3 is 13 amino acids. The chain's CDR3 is CASSQGEGETQYF. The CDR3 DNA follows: TGTGCCAGCAGTCAAGGGGAAGGGGAGACCCAGTACTTC.

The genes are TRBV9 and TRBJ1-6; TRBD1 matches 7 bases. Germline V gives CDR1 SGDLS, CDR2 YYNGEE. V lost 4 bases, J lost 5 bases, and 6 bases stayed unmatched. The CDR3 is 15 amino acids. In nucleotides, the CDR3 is TGTGCCAGCAGCCCCACAGGGGCAGATAATTCACCCCTCCACTTT. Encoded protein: CASSPTGADNSPLHF.

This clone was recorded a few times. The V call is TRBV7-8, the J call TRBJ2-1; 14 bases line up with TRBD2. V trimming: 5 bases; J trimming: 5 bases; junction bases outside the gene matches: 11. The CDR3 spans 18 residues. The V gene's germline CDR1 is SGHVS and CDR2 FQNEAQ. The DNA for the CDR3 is TGTGCCAGCAGCGAACCGGGACTAGCGGGAGCGTCAAACAATGAGCAGTTCTTC. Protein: CASSEPGLAGASNNEQFF. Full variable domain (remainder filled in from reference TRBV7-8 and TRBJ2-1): GAGVSQSPRYKVAKRGQDVALRCDPISGHVSLFWYQQALGQGPEFLTYFQNEAQLDKSGLPSDRFFAERPEGSVSTLKIQRTQQEDSAVYLCASSEPGLAGASNNEQFFGPGTRLTVL.

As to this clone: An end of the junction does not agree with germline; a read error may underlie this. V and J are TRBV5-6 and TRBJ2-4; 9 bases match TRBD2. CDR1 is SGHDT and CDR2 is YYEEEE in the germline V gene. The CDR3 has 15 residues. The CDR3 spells CASSSAGLAENIQYF. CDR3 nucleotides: TGTGCCAGCAGCTCCGCGGGACTAGCCGAAAACATTCAGTACTTC.

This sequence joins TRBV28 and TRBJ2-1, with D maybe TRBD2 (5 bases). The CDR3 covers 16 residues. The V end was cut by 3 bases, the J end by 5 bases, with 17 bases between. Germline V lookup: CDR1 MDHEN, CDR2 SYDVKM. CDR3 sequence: CASSFSLDSVHNEQFF. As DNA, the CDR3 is TGTGCCAGCAGTTTTTCACTCGATAGCGTGCACAATGAGCAGTTCTTC.

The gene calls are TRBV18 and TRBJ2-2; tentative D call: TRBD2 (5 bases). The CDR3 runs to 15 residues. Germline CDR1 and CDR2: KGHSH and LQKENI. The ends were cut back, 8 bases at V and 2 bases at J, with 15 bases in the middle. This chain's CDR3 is CASIPGSRNTGELFF. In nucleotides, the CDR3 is TGTGCCAGCATCCCGGGATCTCGCAACACCGGGGAGCTGTTTTTT. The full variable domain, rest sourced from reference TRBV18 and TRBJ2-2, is NAGVMQNPRHLVRRRGQEARLRCSPMKGHSHVYWYRQLPEEGLKFMVYLQKENIIDESGMPKERFSAEFPKEGPSILRIQQVVRGDSAAYFCASIPGSRNTGELFFGEGSRLTVL.

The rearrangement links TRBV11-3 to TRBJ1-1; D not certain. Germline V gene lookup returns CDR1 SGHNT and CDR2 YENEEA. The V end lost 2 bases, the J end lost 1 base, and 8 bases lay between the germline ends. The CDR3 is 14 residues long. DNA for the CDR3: TGTGCCAGCAGCTTAATGGGAGAGAACACTGAAGCTTTCTTT. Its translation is CASSLMGENTEAFF.

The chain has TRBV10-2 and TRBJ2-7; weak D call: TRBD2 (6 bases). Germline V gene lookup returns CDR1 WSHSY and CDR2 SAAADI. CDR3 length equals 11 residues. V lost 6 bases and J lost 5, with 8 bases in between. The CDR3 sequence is CASRGGNEQYV. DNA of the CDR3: TGCGCCAGCAGGGGGGGAAACGAGCAGTACGTC.

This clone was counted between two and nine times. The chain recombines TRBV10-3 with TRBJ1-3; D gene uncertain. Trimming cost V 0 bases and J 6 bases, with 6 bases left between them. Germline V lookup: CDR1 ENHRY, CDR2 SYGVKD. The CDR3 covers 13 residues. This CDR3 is CAISESEENTIYF. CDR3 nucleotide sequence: TGTGCCATCAGTGAGTCGGAGGAAAACACCATATATTTT.

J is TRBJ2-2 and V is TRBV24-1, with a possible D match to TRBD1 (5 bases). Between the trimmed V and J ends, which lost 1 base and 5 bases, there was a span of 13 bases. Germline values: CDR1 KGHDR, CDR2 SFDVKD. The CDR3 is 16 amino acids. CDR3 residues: CATSDLWQGETGELFF. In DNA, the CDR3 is TGTGCCACCAGTGATTTATGGCAGGGCGAAACCGGGGAGCTGTTTTTT.

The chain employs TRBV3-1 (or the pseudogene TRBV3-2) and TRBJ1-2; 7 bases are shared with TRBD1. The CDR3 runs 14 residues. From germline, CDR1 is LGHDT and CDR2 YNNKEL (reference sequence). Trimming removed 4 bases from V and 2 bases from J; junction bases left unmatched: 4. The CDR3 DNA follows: TGTGCCAGCAGCCGAACGACAGGGAACTATGGCTACACCTTC. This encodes CASSRTTGNYGYTF.

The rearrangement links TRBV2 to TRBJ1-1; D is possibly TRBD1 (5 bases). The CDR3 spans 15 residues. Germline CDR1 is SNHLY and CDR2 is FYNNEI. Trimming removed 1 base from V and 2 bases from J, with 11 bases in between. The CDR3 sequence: CASSEDRQGNTEAFF. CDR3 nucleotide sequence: TGTGCCAGCAGTGAAGATAGGCAGGGAAACACTGAAGCTTTCTTT.

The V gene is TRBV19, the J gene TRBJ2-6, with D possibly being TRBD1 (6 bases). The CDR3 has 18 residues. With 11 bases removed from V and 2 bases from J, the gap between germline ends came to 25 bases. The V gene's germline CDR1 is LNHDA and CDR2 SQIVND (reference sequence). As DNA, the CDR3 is TGTGCCTCTTGGGGTGGCTGGCAGGGGACCACTGGGGCCAACGTCCTGACTTTC. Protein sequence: CASWGGWQGTTGANVLTF.

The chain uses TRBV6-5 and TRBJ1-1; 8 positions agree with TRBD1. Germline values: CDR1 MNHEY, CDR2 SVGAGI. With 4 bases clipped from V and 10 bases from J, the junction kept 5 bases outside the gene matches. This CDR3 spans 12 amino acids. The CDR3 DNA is TGTGCCAGCAGTTCCCCGGACAGGGTAGCTTTCTTT. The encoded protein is CASSSPDRVAFF.